A selection of T cell receptor beta chains follows, all from one sample in a study of blood T cell repertoires in COVID-19. Clones were read by immunoSEQ multiplex PCR, and TCRdb kept only the in-frame ones, dropping some. This table has roughly 230,000 clones, about 83% appearing once. Material: peripheral blood. All receptors come from a man between 50 and 59 years old with acute or convalescent COVID-19. The CDR3 runs from the conserved cysteine through the conserved F or W. D genes are given only for firm matches. The size entry is marked missing in some rows and otherwise reads once, few, many or a size class.

size: NA; V: TRBV5-1; D: NA; J: TRBJ1-3; DNA: TGCGCCAGCAGCTTGGCGGAGGACCGCTCTGGAAACACCATATATTTT; CDR3: CASSLAEDRSGNTIYF
size: NA; V: TRBV10-1; D: NA; J: TRBJ2-7; DNA: TGCGCCAGCAGTGAAAACAGGGCCAGGGCCGAGCAGTACTTC; CDR3: CASSENRARAEQYF
size: NA; V: TRBV7-6; D: NA; J: TRBJ1-4; DNA: TGTGCCAGCAGCTTTGACCAGGGCACAACTAATGAAAAACTGTTTTTT; CDR3: CASSFDQGTTNEKLFF
size: NA; V: TRBV6-5; D: NA; J: TRBJ1-2; DNA: TGTGCCAGCAGTTACTCGTCCGTGTATGGCTACACCTTC; CDR3: CASSYSSVYGYTF
size: NA; V: TRBV27; D: TRBD1; J: TRBJ1-3; DNA: TGTGCCAGCAGTATTACCGGGACAGGGTATGGAGGAAACACCATATATTTT; CDR3: CASSITGTGYGGNTIYF
size: NA; V: TRBV27; D: TRBD2; J: TRBJ2-1; DNA: TGTGCCAGCTCCGGGACTACCTACAATGAGCAGTTCTTC; CDR3: CASSGTTYNEQFF
size: once; V: TRBV15; D: TRBD1; J: TRBJ1-5; DNA: TGTGCCACCAGCAGAGACGGGACAGCAAGAAATCAGCCCCAGCATTTT; CDR3: CATSRDGTARNQPQHF
size: few; V: TRBV7-9; D: TRBD2; J: TRBJ2-7; DNA: TGTGCCAGCAGCCCCCGGGAGGAGCGGTACGAGCAGTACTTC; CDR3: CASSPREERYEQYF
size: NA; V: TRBV13; D: NA; J: TRBJ2-1; DNA: TGTGCCAGCAGCCCCAGGGACACAACCCCCAATGAGCAGTTCTTC; CDR3: CASSPRDTTPNEQFF
size: NA; V: TRBV2; D: TRBD2; J: TRBJ2-5; DNA: TGTGCCAGCAGTGAGGCCAGCGGGGAGTTCGAGACCCAGTACTTC; CDR3: CASSEASGEFETQYF
size: NA; V: TRBV12-3/TRBV12-4; D: NA; J: TRBJ2-7; DNA: TGTGCCAGCAGTTTGGGCAGACCATACGAGCAGTACTTC; CDR3: CASSLGRPYEQYF
size: NA; V: TRBV6-1; D: TRBD1; J: TRBJ2-3; DNA: TGTGCCAGCAGTGAGGCATGGGGACAGTCAGATACGCAGTATTTT; CDR3: CASSEAWGQSDTQYF
size: NA; V: TRBV18; D: TRBD1; J: TRBJ2-3; DNA: TGTGCCAGCTCCCCCGGGACAGGGACAGATACGCAGTATTTT; CDR3: CASSPGTGTDTQYF
size: NA; V: TRBV25-1; D: TRBD1; J: TRBJ1-6; DNA: TGTGCCAGTAAACCGGACAGGGCTAATTCACCCCTCCACTTT; CDR3: CASKPDRANSPLHF
size: NA; V: TRBV6-5; D: TRBD1; J: TRBJ1-1; DNA: TGTGCCAGCATACAGGGGCAGGGGGTTGTCACTGAAGCTTTCTTT; CDR3: CASIQGQGVVTEAFF
size: NA; V: TRBV3-1/TRBV3-2; D: NA; J: TRBJ2-7; DNA: TGTGCCAGCAGCCACATCACAGGTAACTCCTACGAGCAGTACTTC; CDR3: CASSHITGNSYEQYF
size: NA; V: TRBV30; D: NA; J: TRBJ1-5; DNA: TGTGCCTGGAGTTTTATGACAAGCAATCAGCCCCAGCATTTT; CDR3: CAWSFMTSNQPQHF
size: NA; V: TRBV15; D: NA; J: TRBJ1-2; DNA: TGTGCCACCAGCAGAGATCAGGGGGGCTACACCTTC; CDR3: CATSRDQGGYTF
size: NA; V: TRBV3-1/TRBV3-2; D: NA; J: TRBJ2-2; DNA: TGTGCCAGCAGCTTTCCTCCCGGGGAGCTGTTTTTT; CDR3: CASSFPPGELFF
size: few; V: TRBV6-5; D: TRBD1; J: TRBJ1-1; DNA: TGTGCCAGCAGCCTAGTCGGACAGGGAAACACTGAAGCTTTCTTT; CDR3: CASSLVGQGNTEAFF
size: NA; V: TRBV6-5; D: TRBD1; J: TRBJ1-3; DNA: TGTGCCAGCAGTAAACAGACAGGGTCTGGAAACACCATATATTTT; CDR3: CASSKQTGSGNTIYF
size: NA; V: TRBV19; D: NA; J: TRBJ1-2; DNA: TGTGCCAGTAGGAAGTGGGAGGCCTATGGCTACACCTTC; CDR3: CASRKWEAYGYTF
size: NA; V: TRBV25-1; D: NA; J: TRBJ1-6; DNA: TGTGCCAGCACCCAGGGAAATTCACCCCTCCACTTT; CDR3: CASTQGNSPLHF
size: few; V: TRBV2; D: NA; J: TRBJ2-7; DNA: TGTGCCAGCAGGACAGCACGCTCCTACGAGCAGTACTTC; CDR3: CASRTARSYEQYF
size: NA; V: TRBV18; D: NA; J: TRBJ1-2; DNA: TGTGCCAGCTCATCCGGACACGATGGCTACACCTTC; CDR3: CASSSGHDGYTF
size: NA; V: TRBV10-3; D: NA; J: TRBJ1-2; DNA: TGTGCCATCAGTGAGTCGACAATTTCTGGCTACACCTTC; CDR3: CAISESTISGYTF
size: NA; V: TRBV11-3; D: TRBD2; J: TRBJ2-1; DNA: TGTGCCAGCAGCCTACTAGCGGGCTCCTACAATGAGCAGTTCTTC; CDR3: CASSLLAGSYNEQFF
size: NA; V: TRBV5-1; D: TRBD1; J: TRBJ2-7; DNA: TGCGCCAGCACCCCAAACAGGGGCTCCTACGAGCAGTACTTC; CDR3: CASTPNRGSYEQYF
size: NA; V: TRBV11-3; D: TRBD1; J: TRBJ2-7; DNA: TGTGCCAGCAGCTTCCGAGCGGACAGGGCCTACGAGCAGTACTTC; CDR3: CASSFRADRAYEQYF
size: once; V: TRBV2; D: TRBD1; J: TRBJ1-2; DNA: TGTGCCAGCAGTGGGGGACAGGGGTTGGATCGCTACACCTTC; CDR3: CASSGGQGLDRYTF
size: once; V: TRBV7-8; D: NA; J: TRBJ1-5; DNA: TGTGCCAGCAGCTTAGCGGCAGACAATCAGCCCCAGCATTTT; CDR3: CASSLAADNQPQHF
size: NA; V: TRBV3-1/TRBV3-2; D: TRBD2; J: TRBJ2-3; DNA: TGTGCCAGCAGCCTGACTAGCGGGAGTTCACATACGCAGTATTTT; CDR3: CASSLTSGSSHTQYF
size: NA; V: TRBV6-5; D: NA; J: TRBJ1-1; DNA: TGTGCCAGCAGACGGGGGGCTGACACTGAAGCTTTCTTT; CDR3: CASRRGADTEAFF
size: NA; V: TRBV4-2; D: TRBD2; J: TRBJ2-1; DNA: TGTGCCAGCAGCCAAGGACTAGCGGGGGGTAGTAATGAGCAGTTCTTC; CDR3: CASSQGLAGGSNEQFF
size: NA; V: TRBV10-3; D: TRBD1; J: TRBJ1-4; DNA: TGTGCCATCAGCGCAGGGGGCACGGGTGAAAAACTGTTTTTT; CDR3: CAISAGGTGEKLFF
size: NA; V: TRBV11-2; D: TRBD2; J: TRBJ2-1; DNA: TGTGCCAGCAGCCCTTCAGCGGGGGGGCCGGGCAATGAGCAGTTCTTC; CDR3: CASSPSAGGPGNEQFF
size: once; V: TRBV6-6; D: TRBD2; J: TRBJ2-7; DNA: TGTGCCAGCAGGGGGGAGGGAGGGCCGTACTTTTACGAGCAGTACTTC; CDR3: CASRGEGGPYFYEQYF
size: NA; V: TRBV11-3; D: NA; J: TRBJ2-4; DNA: TGTGCCAGCAGCCCCGGACAGTTAAAAAACATTCAGTACTTC; CDR3: CASSPGQLKNIQYF
size: NA; V: TRBV7-3; D: NA; J: TRBJ2-1; DNA: TGTGCCAGCAGCGCCGCTGGGACTTCGGGGCAGTTCTTC; CDR3: CASSAAGTSGQFF
size: NA; V: TRBV5-4; D: NA; J: TRBJ1-2; DNA: TGTGCCAGCAGCTTGTCTGGACTGGGAGGCTACACCTTC; CDR3: CASSLSGLGGYTF
size: NA; V: TRBV7-3; D: TRBD2; J: TRBJ2-1; DNA: TGTGCCAGCAGCGCATTTAGCGGGAGCAATGAGCAGTTCTTC; CDR3: CASSAFSGSNEQFF
size: NA; V: TRBV18; D: TRBD1; J: TRBJ2-1; DNA: TGTGCCAGCTCATCCGACAGGGGCAATGAGCAGTTCTTC; CDR3: CASSSDRGNEQFF
size: NA; V: TRBV21-1; D: NA; J: TRBJ2-7; DNA: TGTGCCAGCAGCAAAGCGAGAAACCGGTCCGGGCAGTACTTC; CDR3: CASSKARNRSGQYF
size: NA; V: TRBV7-6; D: TRBD1; J: TRBJ2-7; DNA: TGTGCCAGCAGCACCGGACAGGGAGGCTACTACGAGCAGTACTTC; CDR3: CASSTGQGGYYEQYF
size: NA; V: TRBV12-3/TRBV12-4; D: TRBD1; J: TRBJ2-7; DNA: TGTGCCAGCAGCGGACAGGACTACGAGCAGTACTTC; CDR3: CASSGQDYEQYF
size: NA; V: TRBV19; D: TRBD1; J: TRBJ1-4; DNA: TGTGCCAGTACTACAGGGGAAACTAATGAAAAACTGTTTTTT; CDR3: CASTTGETNEKLFF
size: NA; V: TRBV6-5; D: TRBD1; J: TRBJ2-7; DNA: TGTGCCAGCCACTCCGGGACAGGGACCTACGAGCAGTACTTC; CDR3: CASHSGTGTYEQYF
size: NA; V: TRBV9; D: TRBD1; J: TRBJ2-6; DNA: TGTGCCAGCAGCGTAGGCCCGGGACAGGGGTTCTCTGGGGCCAACGTCCTGACTTTC; CDR3: CASSVGPGQGFSGANVLTF
size: once; V: TRBV7-3; D: TRBD2; J: TRBJ2-3; DNA: TGTGCCAGCAGCTTAAATAAGCGGGAGGGCCAAGATACGCAGTATTTT; CDR3: CASSLNKREGQDTQYF
size: NA; V: TRBV27; D: NA; J: TRBJ1-1; DNA: TGTGCCAGCAGTTTATCAGGGGACACTGAAGCTTTCTTT; CDR3: CASSLSGDTEAFF
size: NA; V: TRBV5-1; D: NA; J: TRBJ2-7; DNA: TGCGCCAGCAGCTTGGCCGAGTCAGGGGAGTTCTACGAGCAGTACTTC; CDR3: CASSLAESGEFYEQYF
size: NA; V: TRBV2; D: NA; J: TRBJ1-5; DNA: TGTGCCAGCGGTCCTGGACACCTTCCACCCAATAGCAATCAGCCCCAGCATTTT; CDR3: CASGPGHLPPNSNQPQHF